These T cell receptor beta chains were read from a single sample in a study of cytomegalovirus exposure and HLA in healthy donors. Sequencing was performed with immunoSEQ multiplex PCR; in TCRdb, only in-frame clones are kept and a portion is missing. The data contain 200,000 or so clones, 83% of them singletons. Sequenced sample: PBMCs. The receptors were sampled from a girl aged 5 to 17 in good health and CMV-seronegative. Each CDR3 is given with its conserved first and last residue. D genes are given only for firm matches. Not every row has a clone size; where given, it reads once, few, many or a size class.

>TRBV19|NA|TRBJ2-7|NA
CASSIGGSSYEQYF
TGTGCCAGTAGTATAGGGGGCAGCTCCTACGAGCAGTACTTC
>TRBV15|NA|TRBJ2-1|NA
CATSRPGKENEQFF
TGTGCCACCAGCAGGCCAGGGAAGGAAAATGAGCAGTTCTTC
>TRBV9|once|TRBJ2-5|NA
CASSAGIVPGETQYF
TGTGCCAGCAGCGCAGGAATAGTTCCGGGGGAGACCCAGTACTTC
>TRBV28|NA|TRBJ2-7|NA
CASRAGGVYEQYF
TGTGCCAGCCGGGCCGGGGGAGTCTACGAGCAGTACTTC
>TRBV4-3|NA|TRBJ1-2|TRBD1
CASSTRTGSNYGYTF
TGCGCCAGCAGCACTAGGACAGGGTCTAACTATGGCTACACCTTC
>TRBV30|NA|TRBJ2-7|NA
CAWSRAGNSYEQYF
TGTGCCTGGAGTAGGGCAGGGAACAGCTACGAGCAGTACTTC
>TRBV5-1|once|TRBJ2-3|TRBD1
CASSPGQGSTDTQYF
TGCGCCAGCAGCCCGGGACAGGGTAGCACAGATACGCAGTATTTT
>TRBV9|NA|TRBJ2-7|TRBD1
CASSESGTGGSSYEQYF
TGTGCCAGCAGCGAATCCGGGACAGGGGGCAGCTCCTACGAGCAGTACTTC
>TRBV6-5|NA|TRBJ2-7|NA
CASRNRGGREQYF
TGTGCCAGCAGGAACCGTGGAGGGAGGGAGCAGTACTTC
>TRBV10-3|NA|TRBJ2-7|NA
CAIRRQETTYEQYF
TGTGCCATCAGAAGACAAGAGACTACCTACGAGCAGTACTTC
>TRBV6-6|NA|TRBJ2-3|TRBD1
CASRRQGTDTQYF
TGTGCCAGCAGACGACAGGGGACAGATACGCAGTATTTT
>TRBV7-9|NA|TRBJ2-5|NA
CASSLFGVQGETQYF
TGTGCCAGCAGCTTATTTGGGGTACAGGGAGAGACCCAGTACTTC
>TRBV6-5|NA|TRBJ2-3|TRBD2
CASSTESGRVQYF
TGTGCCAGCAGCACCGAGAGCGGGAGGGTGCAGTATTTT
>TRBV19|NA|TRBJ2-3|NA
CASSSYSGSTDTQYF
TGTGCCAGTAGTTCCTATAGCGGAAGCACAGATACGCAGTATTTT
>TRBV9|NA|TRBJ2-1|TRBD2
CASSVAASGTKSGEQFF
TGTGCCAGCAGCGTAGCAGCTAGCGGGACCAAGAGTGGTGAGCAGTTCTTC
>TRBV7-8|NA|TRBJ2-7|TRBD1
CASSLVGQGGSGYEQYF
TGTGCCAGCAGCTTAGTAGGGCAAGGGGGCTCGGGCTACGAGCAGTACTTC
>TRBV6-4|NA|TRBJ2-1|TRBD2
CASSLEGRAYNEQFF
TGTGCCAGCAGTTTAGAGGGGAGGGCCTACAATGAGCAGTTCTTC